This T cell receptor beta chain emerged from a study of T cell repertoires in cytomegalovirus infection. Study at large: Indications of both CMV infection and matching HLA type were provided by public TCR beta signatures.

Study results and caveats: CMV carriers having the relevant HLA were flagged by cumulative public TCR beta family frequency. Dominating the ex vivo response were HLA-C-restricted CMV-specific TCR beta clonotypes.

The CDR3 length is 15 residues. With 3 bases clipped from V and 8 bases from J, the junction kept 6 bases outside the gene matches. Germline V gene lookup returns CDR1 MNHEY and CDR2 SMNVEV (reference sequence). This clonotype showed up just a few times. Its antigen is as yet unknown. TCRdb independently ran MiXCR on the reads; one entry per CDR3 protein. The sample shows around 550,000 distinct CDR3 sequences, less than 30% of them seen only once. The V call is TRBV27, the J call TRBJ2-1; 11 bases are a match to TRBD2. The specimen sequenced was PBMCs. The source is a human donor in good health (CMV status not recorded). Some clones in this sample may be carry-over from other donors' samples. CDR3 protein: CASSLLAGGSYEQFF. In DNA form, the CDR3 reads TGTGCCAGCAGTTTGCTAGCGGGAGGTAGCTATGAGCAGTTCTTC.